This T cell receptor (beta chain) was sequenced in a study of glioma-infiltrating T cells. Germline V gene data show CDR1 as MDHEN and CDR2 as SYDVKM. V lost 4 bases, J lost 4 bases, and 9 bases stayed unmatched. This CDR3 spans 15 amino acids. General observations from the study: Tissue and blood shared very few CDR3 sequences. Gliomas, especially low-grade, showed above-expected tissue-blood divergence; non-neoplastic patients showed below.

This clonotype was counted at least ten times. What it recognizes is unknown. TCR alpha and beta CDR3 regions were amplified from RNA using iRepertoire nested multiplex PCR. For one-step reverse transcription and amplification, about 90-450 ng of tissue mRNA or PBMC total RNA was used. TCRdb called the multiplex PCR reads again in MiXCR, with one record for every CDR3 protein. Found here are 44,000 or so distinct CDR3 sequences, 20% to 25% of them singletons; the top ten hold approximately 6.4%. The rearrangement joins TRBV28 to TRBJ1-1; 7 bases are a match to TRBD1. The clonotype comes from a human donor with low-grade glioma or glioblastoma, undergoing nonglioma brain surgery, or in good health (not recorded which). Sequencing input: glioma tissue, nonneoplastic brain tissue, or PBMCs (not recorded which). The CDR3 DNA is TGTGCCAGCAGTTCAATGGGGCAGGGGGGCACTGAAGCTTTCTTT. Encoded protein: CASSSMGQGGTEAFF.